The next 27 T cell receptor beta chains were all read from a single sample in a study of blood T cell repertoires in COVID-19. The assay was immunoSEQ multiplex PCR, and TCRdb's table has in-frame clones only and misses some. The sample consists of some 90,000 clones, 87% of them appearing once. Sequencing was performed on peripheral blood. The receptor source for this set is a woman in her sixties or seventies with COVID-19, enrolled during active disease.

The chain combines TRBV6-2 or TRBV6-3 with TRBJ2-6; TRBD1 matches 9 bases. The CDR3 has 16 amino acids. The germline V gene encodes CDR1 MNHEY and CDR2 SVGEGT. V trimming: 6 bases; J trimming: 1 base; junction bases outside the gene matches: 4. The CDR3 DNA reads TGTGCCAGCAGCACAGGGGGCGGGTCTGGGGCCAACGTCCTGACTTTC. It specifies CASSTGGGSGANVLTF.

The J gene is TRBJ1-1, the V gene TRBV7-2; D is unclear. The germline V gene has CDR1 SGHTA and CDR2 FQGNSA. V gave up 5 bases and J gave up 0 bases, with 7 bases separating them. The CDR3 contains 13 residues. The CDR3: CASSRVLNTEAFF. CDR3 sequence (DNA): TGTGCCAGCAGCCGCGTCTTGAACACTGAAGCTTTCTTT.

The genes are TRBV27 and TRBJ1-6, with D perhaps TRBD1 (5 bases). The CDR3 has 15 residues. Germline V gene data show CDR1 as MNHEY and CDR2 as SMNVEV (reference sequence). V was pared by 4 bases and J by 7 bases, with 14 bases between. CDR3 in amino acids: CASSSADIFNSPLHF. The CDR3 bases are TGTGCCAGCAGTTCCGCGGACATTTTCAATTCACCCCTCCACTTT.

V usage is TRBV7-8 and J usage is TRBJ2-7, with 7 bases fitting TRBD1. J gave up 4 bases and V 3 bases, and 9 bases lay outside the gene matches. CDR1 is SGHVS and CDR2 is FQNEAQ in the germline V gene. The CDR3 has 15 amino acids. The CDR3, as DNA: TGTGCCAGCAGCTTTCGTCCGGGACAGCAATACGAGCAGTACTTC. Translated: CASSFRPGQQYEQYF.

In its sample, this clone was seen once. The chain links TRBV4-2 to TRBJ2-2; 10 bases fit TRBD2. CDR1 and CDR2 from the germline V gene are LGHNA and YNFKEQ. CDR3 length: 15 residues. With 5 bases clipped from V and 5 bases from J, the junction kept 5 bases outside the gene matches. CDR3 residues: CASSNSGGQTGELFF. The DNA for the CDR3 is TGTGCCAGCAGCAATAGCGGGGGGCAAACCGGGGAGCTGTTTTTT.

This chain links TRBV18 with TRBJ1-5; D is undetermined. Germline loops: CDR1 KGHSH, CDR2 LQKENI. Between the trimmed V and J ends, which lost 5 bases and 3 bases, there was a span of 11 bases. The CDR3 has 14 residues. The CDR3 sequence is CASSVARDNQPQHF. In DNA form, the CDR3 reads TGTGCCAGCTCAGTCGCGCGGGACAATCAGCCCCAGCATTTT.

The V gene is TRBV6-5, the J gene TRBJ1-6, with TRBD1 matching 9 bases. The CDR3 contains 15 residues. With 5 bases clipped from V and 3 bases from J, the junction kept 2 bases outside the gene matches. CDR1 and CDR2 from the germline V gene are MNHEY and SVGAGI. This CDR3 is CASSRDRDYNSPLHF. The CDR3 coding sequence is TGTGCCAGCAGTCGGGACAGGGACTATAATTCACCCCTCCACTTT.

This clone was counted between two and nine times. This rearrangement joins TRBV6-2 or TRBV6-3 to TRBJ1-2; D might be TRBD1 (6 bases). The germline V and J ends were trimmed by 3 bases and 6 bases, with 8 bases remaining between them. This CDR3 has 12 amino acids. Germline V CDR1 and CDR2: MNHEY, SVGEGT. Written as DNA, the CDR3 is TGTGCCAGCAGTTATAGGGGGAATGGCTACACCTTC. Translating gives CASSYRGNGYTF.

The V gene is TRBV9, the J gene TRBJ2-1; weak D call: TRBD2 (6 bases). Germline V gives CDR1 SGDLS, CDR2 YYNGEE. Trimming left V 1 base short and J 2 bases short, with 10 bases between. This CDR3 is built from 15 residues. The CDR3 bases are TGTGCCAGCAGCGTAAGGGACTTCACCTACAATGAGCAGTTCTTC. Its protein product is CASSVRDFTYNEQFF.

The table lists this clone with a few counts. Other DNA variants within this sample encode the same CDR3. The rearrangement uses TRBV4-3 and TRBJ1-2; weak D call: TRBD1 (5 bases). CDR3 length: 15 amino acids. Germline assignment: CDR1 LGHNA and CDR2 YSLEER. V was cut by 1 base and J by 0 bases, with 9 bases left in between. The chain's CDR3 is CASSQVSTANYGYTF. CDR3 in DNA: TGCGCCAGCAGCCAAGTTTCGACAGCTAACTATGGCTACACCTTC.

The rearrangement joins TRBV30 to TRBJ2-7; 9 bases map to TRBD1. With V trimmed by 4 bases and J by 4 bases, 2 bases remained unmatched. This CDR3 has 12 amino acids. Per the germline V gene, CDR1 is GTSNPN and CDR2 is SVGIG (reference sequence). CDR3 loop: CAWKTGGYEQYF. DNA for the CDR3: TGTGCCTGGAAGACAGGGGGATACGAGCAGTACTTC.

The chain is built from TRBV7-9 and TRBJ1-1; tentatively, D is TRBD1 (6 bases). CDR3 length equals 17 residues. V was shortened by 3 bases and J by 3 bases, with 20 bases between the two germline ends. The germline gives CDR1 SEHNR, CDR2 FQNEAQ (reference sequence). The CDR3 region has the DNA TGTGCCAGCAGCTTCGGGCAGGGGCGGCACAGGGACACTGAAGCTTTCTTT. Translated, it gives CASSFGQGRHRDTEAFF.

Regarding this clone: Mismatch with germline at one junction end may stem from a read error. CDR3 loop: CASSLTDRVNEKLFF. The CDR3 DNA sequence: TGTGCTAGCAGCCTAACCGACAGAGTCAATGAAAAACTGTTTTTT. The chain carries TRBV7-7 and TRBJ1-4; a possible D gene is TRBD1 (5 bases). This CDR3 has 15 residues. Germline V gene lookup returns CDR1 SSHAT and CDR2 FNYEAQ (reference sequence).

This clone was counted between two and nine times. V gene TRBV19 combines with J gene TRBJ1-1; D call uncertain. V was clipped by 5 bases and J by 3 bases, with 4 bases between them. Germline V CDR1 and CDR2: LNHDA, SQIVND (reference sequence). The CDR3 has 11 amino acids. The CDR3, as DNA: TGTGCCAGTAGTTCCTACACTGAAGCTTTCTTT. As protein: CASSSYTEAFF.

This chain links TRBV6-2 or TRBV6-3 with TRBJ1-2; D is ambiguous. This CDR3 region has 13 residues. Trimming left V 2 bases short and J 3 bases short, with 7 bases between. The germline V gene has CDR1 MNHEY and CDR2 SVGEGT. CDR3: CASSYPSYYGYTF. CDR3 sequence (DNA): TGTGCCAGCAGTTACCCCAGTTACTATGGCTACACCTTC.

A note on this clone: The same CDR3 also results from other DNA sequences found in this sample. The chain has TRBV7-2 and TRBJ1-2; D is unresolved. V was trimmed by 1 base and J by 5 bases, leaving 5 bases between them. The CDR3 is made up of 12 amino acids. CDR1 and CDR2 (germline): SGHTA, FQGNSA. The CDR3 loop is CASSLGQYGYTF. In DNA, the CDR3 is TGTGCCAGCAGCTTAGGGCAATATGGCTACACCTTC.

The chain couples TRBV4-3 to TRBJ1-2; tentative D call: TRBD1 (6 bases). V lost 1 base and J lost 7, with 10 bases in between. Per germline, CDR1 LGHNA and CDR2 YSLEER. CDR3 length equals 13 residues. For the CDR3, the DNA is TGCGCCAGCAGCCAAGGGACAGCAGGTGGCTACACCTTC. Translation: CASSQGTAGGYTF.

J is TRBJ2-1 and V is TRBV4-2; TRBD1 matches 8 bases. The V segment lost 2 bases and the J segment 6 bases; nucleotides outside the gene matches: 6. Germline CDR1 and CDR2: LGHNA and YNFKEQ. There are 15 residues in the CDR3. The CDR3 DNA sequence: TGTGCCAGCAGCCAAACAGGACAGGGAAGCAATGAGCAGTTCTTC. This codes for CASSQTGQGSNEQFF.

CDR3 in DNA: TGTGCCAGTAGGCCCCAGGGTTTAAGTGGTCAGCCCCAGCATTTT. Its translation: CASRPQGLSGQPQHF. The chain is built from TRBV19 and TRBJ1-5; weak D call: TRBD1 (5 bases). The germline V gene encodes CDR1 LNHDA and CDR2 SQIVND (reference sequence). This CDR3 spans 15 amino acids. V gave up 6 bases and J gave up 6 bases, with 18 bases separating them.

This sequence joins TRBV4-2 and TRBJ1-3, with D perhaps matching TRBD1 (5 bases). The CDR3 contains 18 residues. V lost 0 bases to trimming and J lost 0 bases, with 15 bases between them. CDR1 and CDR2 (germline): LGHNA, YNFKEQ. The CDR3 loop is CASSQENLRAFSGNTIYF. The CDR3 DNA reads TGTGCCAGCAGCCAAGAGAACCTCAGGGCCTTCTCTGGAAACACCATATATTTT.

V and J are TRBV11-2 and TRBJ2-7, with TRBD2 as a possible D gene (7 bases). The CDR3 is made up of 15 amino acids. Trimming stripped 1 base from V and 2 bases from J, with 12 bases between. Germline values: CDR1 SGHAT, CDR2 FQNNGV. The CDR3, as DNA: TGTGCCAGCAGCTTAGCGGACAGCGGGGCCTACGAGCAGTACTTC. Translation gives CASSLADSGAYEQYF.

This chain uses TRBV4-1 with TRBJ2-2; D gene unclear. Germline V gives CDR1 MGHRA, CDR2 YSYEKL. Between the trimmed V and J ends, which lost 3 bases and 5 bases, there was a span of 10 bases. This CDR3 comprises 14 residues. In nucleotides, the CDR3 is TGCGCCAGCAGCCACAATGCCCAGACCGGGGAGCTGTTTTTT. Amino acid sequence: CASSHNAQTGELFF.

The chain carries TRBV6-5 and TRBJ1-1; D uncertain. Germline V gene sequence: CDR1 MNHEY, CDR2 SVGAGI. This CDR3 region has 13 residues. Trimming left V 8 bases short and J 11 bases short, with 21 bases between. The CDR3: CASGFEVGRAAFF. The CDR3 DNA reads as TGTGCCAGCGGCTTCGAAGTAGGGCGGGCTGCTTTCTTT.

The V call is TRBV19, the J call TRBJ2-7; D is undetermined. This CDR3 is built from 15 residues. Trimming left V 1 base short and J 0 bases short, with 10 bases between. Germline V gene data show CDR1 as LNHDA and CDR2 as SQIVND (reference sequence). DNA for the CDR3: TGTGCCAGTAGTATAGGGGCAGTCTACTCCTACGAGCAGTACTTC. As protein: CASSIGAVYSYEQYF.

V and J are TRBV7-9 and TRBJ1-6; D remains ambiguous. Per the germline V gene, CDR1 is SEHNR and CDR2 is FQNEAQ (reference sequence). V gave up 3 bases and J gave up 7 bases, with 4 bases separating them. The CDR3 totals 12 residues. Here the CDR3 reads CASSLSNSPLHF. In nucleotides, the CDR3 is TGTGCCAGCAGCTTGTCGAATTCACCCCTCCACTTT.

As to this clone: Other nucleotide sequences in the sample specify the same CDR3. Written as DNA, the CDR3 is TGTGCCAGCAGTCGGGACAGGGATTACGAGCAGTACTTC. It is translated as CASSRDRDYEQYF. The chain couples TRBV6-2 or TRBV6-3 to TRBJ2-7; 9 bases line up with TRBD1. Germline trimming cut 5 bases from V and 4 bases from J; bases unmatched to any gene: 3. Looked up from germline, CDR1 is MNHEY and CDR2 is SVGEGT. This CDR3 contains 13 residues.

CDR3 nucleotides: TGTGCCAGCTCTTTGGAGCAGGGTGACTATGGCTACACCTTC. Protein sequence: CASSLEQGDYGYTF. The gene calls are TRBV18 and TRBJ1-2; D might be TRBD1 (5 bases). Trimming took 6 bases from V and 3 from J, leaving 14 bases between them. The CDR3 runs to 14 residues. Germline V lookup: CDR1 KGHSH, CDR2 LQKENI.